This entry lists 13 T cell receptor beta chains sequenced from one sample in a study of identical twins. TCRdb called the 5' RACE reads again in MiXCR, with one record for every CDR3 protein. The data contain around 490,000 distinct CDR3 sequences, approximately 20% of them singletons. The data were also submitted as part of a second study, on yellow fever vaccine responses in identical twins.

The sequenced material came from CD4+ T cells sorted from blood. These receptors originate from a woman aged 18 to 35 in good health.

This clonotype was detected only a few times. In DNA form, the CDR3 reads TGTGCCAGCAGTGAAAACCCCGGGTGGGGGGAGCAGTTCTTC. As protein: CASSENPGWGEQFF. This chain joins TRBV25-1 and TRBJ2-1; D is possibly TRBD1 or TRBD2 (5 bases each). Trimming took off 2 bases at V and 10 bases at J, with 15 bases between the two ends. Germline V lookup: CDR1 MGHDK, CDR2 SYGVNS. The CDR3 has 14 residues.

CDR3 loop: CASSLRTHTYEQYF. CDR3 nucleotides: TGTGCCAGCAGTTTAAGAACCCACACCTACGAGCAGTACTTC. V and J are TRBV12-3 or TRBV12-4 and TRBJ2-7; D is undetermined. This CDR3 has 14 amino acids. Trimming removed 2 bases from V and 2 bases from J, with 10 bases in between.

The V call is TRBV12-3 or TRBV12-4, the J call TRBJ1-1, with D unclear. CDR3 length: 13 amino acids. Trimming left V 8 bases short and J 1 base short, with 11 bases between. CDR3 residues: CASATWGNTEAFF. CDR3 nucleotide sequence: TGTGCCAGCGCGACGTGGGGGAACACTGAAGCTTTCTTT.

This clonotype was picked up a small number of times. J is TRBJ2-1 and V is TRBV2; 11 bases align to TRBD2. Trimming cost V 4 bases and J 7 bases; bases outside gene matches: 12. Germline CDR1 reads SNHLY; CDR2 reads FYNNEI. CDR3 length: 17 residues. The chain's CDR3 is CASSVGTLAGVGNEQFF. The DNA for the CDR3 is TGTGCCAGCAGTGTGGGGACACTAGCGGGAGTCGGAAATGAGCAGTTCTTC.

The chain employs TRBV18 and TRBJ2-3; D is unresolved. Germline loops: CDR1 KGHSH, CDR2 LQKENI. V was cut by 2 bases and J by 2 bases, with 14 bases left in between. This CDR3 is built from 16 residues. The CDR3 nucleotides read TGTGCCAGCTCACCAGAGGTTTCGCGGACCACAGATACGCAGTATTTT. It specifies CASSPEVSRTTDTQYF.

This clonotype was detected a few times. CDR3 sequence reads: CASGLVTDTTGLGHNEQFF. The DNA of the CDR3 is TGTGCTAGTGGTTTGGTAACGGACACGACAGGGTTAGGGCACAATGAGCAGTTCTTC. This chain links TRBV12-5 with TRBJ2-1; 7 bases are shared with TRBD1. Germline trimming cut 0 bases from V and 5 bases from J; bases unmatched to any gene: 16. Germline V gene data show CDR1 as LGHNT and CDR2 as FRNRAP. CDR3 size: 19 residues.

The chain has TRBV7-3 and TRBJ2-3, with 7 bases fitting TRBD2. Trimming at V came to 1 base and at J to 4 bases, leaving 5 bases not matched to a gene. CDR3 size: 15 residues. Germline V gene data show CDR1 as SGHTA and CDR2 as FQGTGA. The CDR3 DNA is TGTGCCAGCAGCTTAAACAGCGGGACCTCAGATACGCAGTATTTT. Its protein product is CASSLNSGTSDTQYF.

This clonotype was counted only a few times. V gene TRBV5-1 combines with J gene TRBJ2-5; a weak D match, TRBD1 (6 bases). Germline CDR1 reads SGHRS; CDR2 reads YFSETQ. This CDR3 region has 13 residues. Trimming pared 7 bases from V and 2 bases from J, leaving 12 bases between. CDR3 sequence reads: CASRTVPQETQYF. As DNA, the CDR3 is TGCGCCAGCCGGACAGTCCCTCAAGAGACCCAGTACTTC.

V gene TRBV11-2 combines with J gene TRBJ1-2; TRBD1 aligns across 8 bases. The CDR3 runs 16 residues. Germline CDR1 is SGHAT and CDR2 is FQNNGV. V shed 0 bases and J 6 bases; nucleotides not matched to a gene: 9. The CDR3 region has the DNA TGTGCCAGCAGCTTAGAAGGCCAGGTCAGGGGGCATGGCTACACCTTC. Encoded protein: CASSLEGQVRGHGYTF.

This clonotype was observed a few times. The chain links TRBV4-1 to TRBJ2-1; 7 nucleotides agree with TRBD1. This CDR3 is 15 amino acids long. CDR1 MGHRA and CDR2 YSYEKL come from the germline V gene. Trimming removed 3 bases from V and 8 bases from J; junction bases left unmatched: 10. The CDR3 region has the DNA TGCGCCAGCAGCCAGTCGACAGGGTCGGGCCATGAGCAGTTCTTC. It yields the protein CASSQSTGSGHEQFF.

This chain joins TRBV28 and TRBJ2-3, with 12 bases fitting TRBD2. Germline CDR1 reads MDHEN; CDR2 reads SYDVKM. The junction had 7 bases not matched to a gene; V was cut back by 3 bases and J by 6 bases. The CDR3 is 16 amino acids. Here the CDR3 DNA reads TGTGCCAGCAGTTTCCTGACTAGCGGGAGTCGGGATACGCAGTATTTT. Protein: CASSFLTSGSRDTQYF.

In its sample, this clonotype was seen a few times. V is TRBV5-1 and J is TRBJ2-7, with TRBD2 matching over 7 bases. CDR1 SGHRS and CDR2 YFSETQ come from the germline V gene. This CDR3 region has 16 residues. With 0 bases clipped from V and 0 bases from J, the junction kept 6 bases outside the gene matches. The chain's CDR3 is CASSLGGRVSSYEQYV. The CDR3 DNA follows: TGCGCCAGCAGCTTGGGAGGGAGGGTCTCCTCCTACGAGCAGTACGTC.

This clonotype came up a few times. The DNA for the CDR3 is TGCAGTGCTAGTGACAGGGGTGCAGATACGCAGTATTTT. Protein: CSASDRGADTQYF. The V and J genes are TRBV20-1 and TRBJ2-3; 8 nucleotides match TRBD1. V dropped 3 bases and J dropped 4; count of bases not matched to a gene: 3. This CDR3 region has 13 residues. The germline gives CDR1 DFQATT, CDR2 SNEGSKA (reference sequence).